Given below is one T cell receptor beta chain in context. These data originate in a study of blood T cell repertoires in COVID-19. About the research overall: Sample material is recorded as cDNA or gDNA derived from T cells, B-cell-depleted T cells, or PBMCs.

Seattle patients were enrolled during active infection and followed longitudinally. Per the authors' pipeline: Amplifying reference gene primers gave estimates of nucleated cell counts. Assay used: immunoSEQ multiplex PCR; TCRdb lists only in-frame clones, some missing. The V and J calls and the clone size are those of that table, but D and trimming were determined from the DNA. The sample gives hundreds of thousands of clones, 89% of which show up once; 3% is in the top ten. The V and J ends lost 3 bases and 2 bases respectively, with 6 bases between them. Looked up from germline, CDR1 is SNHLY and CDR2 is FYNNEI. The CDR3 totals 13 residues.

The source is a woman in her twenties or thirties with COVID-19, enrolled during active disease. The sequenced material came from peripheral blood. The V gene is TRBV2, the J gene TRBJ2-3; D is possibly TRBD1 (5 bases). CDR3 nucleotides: TGTGCCAGCAGTGACAGGGCCACAGATACGCAGTATTTT. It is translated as CASSDRATDTQYF.